This T cell receptor (beta chain) came from a study of OX40 agonist ivuxolimab in advanced cancers. Study at large: Past anti-PD-1, anti-PD-L1 or anti-CTLA-4 therapy was accepted, and 40% had received some. Overall study findings and caveats: Doses of 0.1 to 3.0 mg/kg were accompanied by clonal expansion of CD4+ and CD8+ blood T cells by week 6.

Exclusion of a patient followed from autoimmune disease history or systemic immunosuppression. About this clone: Antigen specificity is unknown.

The protocol was immunoSEQ multiplex PCR, while the TCRdb copy is restricted to in-frame clones and leaves out a portion. Of under 90,000 clones listed, roughly 93% are singletons. The specimen comprised CD4+ or CD8+ T cells sorted from blood, sampled in a trial of the OX40 agonist ivuxolimab. The sequence derives from an adult with an advanced solid tumor such as melanoma, head and neck, liver or kidney cancer.

The CDR3 sequence: CASSLQGGANYGYTF. DNA for the CDR3: TGTGCCAGCAGTCTACAGGGGGGAGCTAACTATGGCTACACCTTC. V is TRBV6-5 and J is TRBJ1-2; 8 positions match TRBD1. There are 15 residues in the CDR3. Per the germline V gene, CDR1 is MNHEY and CDR2 is SVGAGI. V lost 5 bases to trimming and J lost 0 bases; unmatched junction nucleotides: 5.